Listed below are T cell receptor beta chains from one sample, sequenced in a study of patients and donors after allogeneic stem cell transplantation. TCRdb reanalysed the RT-PCR reads using MiXCR and keeps one entry per CDR3 protein. This repertoire shows roughly 880,000 distinct CDR3 sequences, over 15% found once; its top ten account for 6%. The sequencing input was blood, either unsorted or a sorted T cell fraction (not recorded which). Receptors originate from a human donor who was either an allogeneic HSCT recipient or a stem cell or donor lymphocyte infusion donor (not recorded which). It is not recorded whose cells these are; they may come from a transplant donor. The CDR3 runs from the conserved cysteine through the conserved F or W. D genes are given only for firm matches. Not all rows give a size; the values are once, few, many and, for expanded clones, a class.

>TRBV5-1|NA|NA|TRBJ1-2
CASSLGQDRPYGYTF
TGCGCCAGCAGCTTGGGTCAGGACAGACCATATGGCTACACCTTC
>TRBV24-1|few|NA|TRBJ1-5
CATRGDGNQPQHF
TGTGCCACCAGGGGGGACGGGAATCAGCCCCAGCATTTT
>TRBV15|NA|NA|TRBJ2-2
CATSAPSGWREAGELFF
TGTGCCACCAGCGCACCCTCGGGGTGGAGAGAGGCCGGGGAGCTGTTTTTT
>TRBV20-1|NA|NA|TRBJ1-1
CSARDMGRGMNTEAFF
TGCAGTGCTAGAGATATGGGGCGAGGGATGAACACTGAAGCTTTCTTT
>TRBV11-1|few|NA|TRBJ2-3
CASSLKKSGGASGTDTQYF
TGTGCCAGCAGCTTAAAAAAGTCCGGAGGGGCTAGCGGCACAGATACGCAGTATTTT
>TRBV6-4|few|NA|TRBJ2-3
CASSDSFGTDTQYF
TGTGCCAGCAGTGACTCGTTCGGCACAGATACGCAGTATTTT
>TRBV2|few|NA|TRBJ1-2
CASSEALREVPGTLNYGYTF
TGTGCCAGCAGTGAAGCGCTTCGGGAGGTCCCCGGGACACTAAACTATGGCTACACCTTC
>TRBV5-1|NA|NA|TRBJ2-2
CASSLATQDRRAGELFF
TGCGCCAGCAGCTTGGCCACCCAGGACCGACGGGCCGGGGAGCTGTTTTTT
>TRBV5-5|NA|NA|TRBJ1-1
CASSLIQPEAFF
TGTGCCAGCAGCTTGATACAGCCGGAAGCTTTCTTT
>TRBV15|NA|NA|TRBJ2-7
CATSISRGAYEQYF
TGTGCCACCAGCATTTCCAGGGGGGCCTACGAGCAGTACTTC
>TRBV20-1|NA|NA|TRBJ2-7
CSARDLSTYEQYF
TGCAGTGCTAGAGATCTAAGCACCTACGAGCAGTACTTC
>TRBV4-1|few|TRBD2|TRBJ2-1
CASSPTRLAGDKYNEQFF
TGCGCCAGCAGCCCCACGAGACTAGCGGGAGATAAATACAATGAGCAGTTCTTC
>TRBV25-1|NA|TRBD2|TRBJ2-2
CASSDGLAENTGELFF
TGTGCCAGCAGTGATGGTCTAGCGGAGAACACCGGGGAGCTGTTTTTT
>TRBV5-6|few|NA|TRBJ1-3
CASSLGQKSGNTIYF
TGTGCCAGCAGCTTGGGACAGAAGTCTGGAAACACCATATATTTT
>TRBV5-1|many|NA|TRBJ2-3
CASSRDNEDTQYF
TGCGCCAGCAGCCGGGACAATGAAGATACGCAGTATTTT
>TRBV2|few|NA|TRBJ1-5
CASSERAAGDQPQHF
TGTGCCAGCAGTGAGAGGGCGGCAGGGGATCAGCCCCAGCATTTT
>TRBV12-3/TRBV12-4|NA|NA|TRBJ1-2
CASSIGFIGGYTF
TGTGCCAGCAGTATCGGATTTATCGGCGGCTACACCTTC
>TRBV7-2|NA|NA|TRBJ2-5
CASSLFTVMRDGTQYF
TGTGCCAGCAGCTTATTTACAGTCATGAGGGACGGGACCCAGTACTTC
>TRBV5-5|few|TRBD1|TRBJ2-3
CASSLRIQGRTDTQYF
TGTGCCAGCAGCCTAAGGATACAGGGGAGAACAGATACGCAGTATTTT
>TRBV10-3|NA|NA|TRBJ2-2
CAILTGTTNTGELFF
TGTGCCATCCTTACCGGGACCACGAACACCGGGGAGCTGTTTTTT
>TRBV12-3/TRBV12-4|many|TRBD1|TRBJ2-5
CASSKQPGQEAETQYF
TGTGCCAGCAGCAAACAACCCGGACAGGAGGCAGAGACCCAGTACTTC
>TRBV5-1|few|TRBD2|TRBJ2-7
CASSLGRERIGDEQYF
TGCGCCAGCAGCTTGGGGCGGGAGAGGATCGGTGACGAGCAGTACTTC
>TRBV6-2/TRBV6-3|NA|NA|TRBJ2-7
CASSQPNGYEQYF
TGTGCCAGCAGCCAACCCAATGGCTACGAGCAGTACTTC
>TRBV7-8|many|NA|TRBJ1-2
CASSLVNNYGYTF
TGTGCCAGCAGCTTAGTGAACAACTATGGCTACACCTTC
>TRBV29-1|NA|NA|TRBJ2-1
CSATGTRAVGEQFF
TGCAGCGCTACCGGGACAAGAGCCGTGGGTGAGCAGTTCTTC
>TRBV5-5|NA|NA|TRBJ1-1
CASSLASRGTEAFF
TGTGCCAGCAGCTTGGCCTCCCGGGGAACTGAAGCTTTCTTT
>TRBV5-1|NA|TRBD2|TRBJ2-3
CASSLLGGGSGLAYTDTQYF
TGCGCCAGCAGCCTCCTAGGAGGGGGATCCGGACTAGCTTACACAGATACGCAGTATTTT
>TRBV30|few|NA|TRBJ1-1
CAWSPVGRQQNTEAFF
TGTGCCTGGAGCCCGGTGGGGAGACAGCAGAACACTGAAGCTTTCTTT
>TRBV21-1|NA|NA|TRBJ2-7
CASSKVGTGIHF
NA